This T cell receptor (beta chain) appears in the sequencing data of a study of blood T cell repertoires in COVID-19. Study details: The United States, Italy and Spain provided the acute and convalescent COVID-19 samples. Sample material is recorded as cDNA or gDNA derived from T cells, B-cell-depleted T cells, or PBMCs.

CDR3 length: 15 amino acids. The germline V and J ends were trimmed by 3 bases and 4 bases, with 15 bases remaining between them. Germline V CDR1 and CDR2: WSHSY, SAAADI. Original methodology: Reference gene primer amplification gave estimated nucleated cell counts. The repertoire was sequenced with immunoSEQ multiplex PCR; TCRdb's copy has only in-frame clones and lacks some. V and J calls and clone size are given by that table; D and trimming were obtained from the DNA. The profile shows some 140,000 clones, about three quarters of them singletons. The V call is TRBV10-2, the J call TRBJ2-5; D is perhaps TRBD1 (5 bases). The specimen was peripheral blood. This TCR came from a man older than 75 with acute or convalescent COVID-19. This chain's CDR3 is CASSDTQGIGETQYF. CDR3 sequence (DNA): TGCGCCAGCAGTGACACCCAGGGTATAGGAGAGACCCAGTACTTC.